The 17 T cell receptor beta chains in this list originate from one sample, sequenced in a study of vaccination effects on CD4 cells after COVID-19 (dated by TCRdb to the early 2020s). Libraries were built with the immunoSEQ multiplex PCR assay. Not all clones reach the TCRdb copy of this immuneACCESS table, which keeps in-frame sequences only. Checked studies attribute under half of the gap to unresolved V genes and leave the rest unexplained. For this sample the table gives about 25,000 clones, of which around 69% were detected only once. Jointly, the top ten make up around a sixth of the sample. Their recognized antigens are unknown. In the ViraFEST assay, PBMC were stimulated with viral peptide pools, and antigen-specific CD4+ T cell clonotypes were then identified by expansion using TCR sequencing. After less than eleven days of culture, CD4+ T cells were isolated with the EasySep CD4+ T cell isolation kit. Convalescent patients had PCR-confirmed SARS-CoV-2 infection between March and December 2020, before Alpha, Beta and Delta variants emerged in the United States.

The sample here was CD4+ T cells from PBMCs cultured with SARS-CoV-2 spike peptides, taken before COVID-19 vaccination. The cell subset or site label for this specimen denotes: SARS-CoV-2 spike overlapping peptide pool stimulation. The receptors come from a human donor who had a prior SARS-CoV-2 infection.

The chain joins TRBV12-5 to TRBJ2-3; D is perhaps TRBD1 (5 bases). The CDR3 totals 16 residues. Trimming took 1 base from V and 0 from J, leaving 11 bases between them. Germline assignment: CDR1 LGHNT and CDR2 FRNRAP. The CDR3 nucleotides read TGTGCTAGTGGTTTGGGGACACACCTCAGCACAGATACGCAGTATTTT. Amino acids: CASGLGTHLSTDTQYF.

V and J are TRBV5-4 and TRBJ1-3; 7 nucleotides agree with TRBD1. Germline loops: CDR1 SGHNT, CDR2 YYREEE (reference sequence). The CDR3 is 14 residues long. V lost 5 bases to trimming and J lost 2 bases; unmatched junction nucleotides: 4. The CDR3 here is CASSTGVPGNTIYF. CDR3 nucleotides: TGTGCCAGCAGTACAGGGGTCCCTGGAAACACCATATATTTT.

V usage is TRBV2 and J usage is TRBJ2-3; 14 nucleotides match TRBD2. The trim removed 9 bases at V and 4 bases at J, leaving 0 bases unmatched. CDR3 length equals 13 residues. Germline-derived CDR1 and CDR2 are SNHLY and FYNNEI. The CDR3 bases are TGTGCCAGGACTAGCGGGAGGGCAGATACGCAGTATTTT. It yields the protein CARTSGRADTQYF.

This chain uses TRBV30 with TRBJ1-2; 7 bases map to TRBD1. Germline V lookup: CDR1 GTSNPN, CDR2 SVGIG (reference sequence). Trimming removed 5 bases from V and 6 bases from J; junction bases left unmatched: 6. The CDR3 extends over 12 amino acids. CDR3 bases: TGTGCCTGGCACCACAGGGGCCATGGCTACACCTTC. Translation gives CAWHHRGHGYTF.

J is TRBJ2-3 and V is TRBV6-1; 8 bases line up with TRBD2. Germline CDR1 MNHNS, CDR2 SASEGT. This CDR3 has 17 residues. The V and J ends lost 0 bases and 0 bases, in that order; junction bases with no gene match: 5. The CDR3 sequence: CASSEAWRGDSTDTQYF. The CDR3 DNA sequence: TGTGCCAGCAGTGAAGCGTGGCGGGGGGATAGCACAGATACGCAGTATTTT.

This clone is labeled medium-sized. The gene calls are TRBV2 and TRBJ1-6; D possibly corresponds to TRBD1 (5 bases). V was trimmed by 6 bases and J by 12 bases, leaving 18 bases between them. The CDR3 sequence is 14 residues long. CDR1 SNHLY and CDR2 FYNNEI come from the germline V gene. CDR3 protein: CASRDTGGLQPLHF. CDR3 nucleotide sequence: TGTGCCAGCAGAGATACAGGAGGACTGCAACCCCTCCACTTT.

V is TRBV7-8 and J is TRBJ2-7, with D uncertain. Germline CDR1 is SGHVS and CDR2 is FQNEAQ. The V gene lost 5 bases and the J gene lost 4 bases, with 15 bases spanning the gap. The CDR3 runs 14 residues. The CDR3 protein is CASSPGGSDYEQYF. As DNA, the CDR3 is TGTGCCAGCAGCCCCGGCGGCAGCGATTACGAGCAGTACTTC.

The V gene is TRBV3-1 (or the pseudogene TRBV3-2), the J gene TRBJ2-3, with a weak D call TRBD2 (5 bases). V was pared by 4 bases and J by 8 bases, with 22 bases between. CDR1 and CDR2 (germline): LGHDT, YNNKEL (reference sequence). CDR3 size: 16 residues. The CDR3 spells CASSPSVGGRGGTQYF. CDR3 in DNA: TGTGCCAGCAGCCCATCCGTCGGTGGGAGAGGCGGTACGCAGTATTTT.

The rearrangement joins TRBV2 to TRBJ1-2; D is perhaps TRBD1 (6 bases). Germline V gene sequence: CDR1 SNHLY, CDR2 FYNNEI. The CDR3 runs to 13 residues. Trimming stripped 5 bases from V and 8 bases from J, with 15 bases between. CDR3 residues: CASSSQGLGGYTF. In DNA form, the CDR3 reads TGTGCCAGCAGTTCACAGGGTCTAGGAGGCTACACCTTC. Full variable domain (remainder filled in from reference TRBV2 and TRBJ1-2): EPEVTQTPSHQVTQMGQEVILRCVPISNHLYFYWYRQILGQKVEFLVSFYNNEISEKSEIFDDQFSVERPDGSNFTLKIRSTKLEDSAMYFCASSSQGLGGYTFGSGTRLTVV.

In this sample, this clone turned up once. The chain employs TRBV19 and TRBJ2-7, with D perhaps matching TRBD2 (7 bases). This CDR3 is built from 20 residues. Germline loops: CDR1 LNHDA, CDR2 SQIVND (reference sequence). Trimming left V 5 bases short and J 0 bases short, with 29 bases between. The CDR3 protein is CASSYGPWDKRAGVSYEQYF. Written as DNA, the CDR3 is TGTGCCAGTAGTTATGGGCCGTGGGACAAGAGGGCGGGAGTCTCCTACGAGCAGTACTTC. Full variable domain (remainder filled in from reference TRBV19 and TRBJ2-7): DGGITQSPKYLFRKEGQNVTLSCEQNLNHDAMYWYRQDPGQGLRLIYYSQIVNDFQKGDIAEGYSVSREKKESFPLTVTSAQKNPTAFYLCASSYGPWDKRAGVSYEQYFGPGTRLTVT.

The chain is built from TRBV18 and TRBJ2-5, with TRBD2 matching 14 bases. Losses at the gene ends were 2 bases for V and 4 bases for J; bases not matched to a gene: 0. This CDR3 is 15 amino acids long. From germline, CDR1 is KGHSH and CDR2 LQKENI. The CDR3 here is CASSPGTSGRETQYF. In DNA form, the CDR3 reads TGTGCCAGCTCACCAGGGACTAGCGGGAGAGAGACCCAGTACTTC.

The chain employs TRBV3-1 (or the pseudogene TRBV3-2) and TRBJ2-7; unclear D gene. The CDR3 has 11 residues. The germline V gene has CDR1 LGHDT and CDR2 YNNKEL (reference sequence). The ends were cut back, 3 bases at V and 4 bases at J, with 4 bases in the middle. The CDR3 coding sequence is TGTGCCAGCAGCCAGCATTACGAGCAGTACTTC. Residues: CASSQHYEQYF.

V gene TRBV29-1 combines with J gene TRBJ2-3; 14 bases align to TRBD2. With V trimmed by 7 bases and J by 0 bases, 12 bases remained unmatched. This CDR3 is built from 18 residues. The germline gives CDR1 SQVTM, CDR2 ANQGSEA. In DNA, the CDR3 is TGCAGCGCAATAGGGACTAGCGGGAGTACTTCTAGCACAGATACGCAGTATTTT. Residues: CSAIGTSGSTSSTDTQYF.

In its sample, this clone ranks as large. The chain combines TRBV5-4 with TRBJ2-2, with D possibly TRBD2 on 5 matching bases. Germline V gives CDR1 SGHNT, CDR2 YYREEE (reference sequence). V lost 4 bases and J lost 0, with 16 bases in between. This CDR3 is 17 amino acids long. Written as DNA, the CDR3 is TGTGCCAGCAGCCCGGATGGCCAAGCGGCGAACACCGGGGAGCTGTTTTTT. It encodes CASSPDGQAANTGELFF.

J is TRBJ1-2 and V is TRBV4-2, with D possibly matching TRBD1 (6 bases). The CDR3 length is 18 residues. Trimming removed 0 bases from V and 1 base from J, with 18 bases in between. CDR1 and CDR2 (germline): LGHNA, YNFKEQ. CDR3 in DNA: TGTGCCAGCAGCCAAGAGCGGCCCCGGACAGTTTATAACTATGGCTACACCTTC. Translation gives CASSQERPRTVYNYGYTF.

In this sample, this clone turned up once. V usage is TRBV3-1 (or the pseudogene TRBV3-2) and J usage is TRBJ1-6; no definite D call. V lost 0 bases and J 9 bases, leaving 12 bases between the germline ends. The CDR3 is 15 amino acids. Germline lookup yields CDR1 LGHDT and CDR2 YNNKEL (reference sequence). In DNA, the CDR3 is TGTGCCAGCAGCCAAGATCCCCTCAATGGTTCACCCCTCCACTTT. Translating gives CASSQDPLNGSPLHF.

The rearrangement links TRBV27 to TRBJ2-7; 8 bases map to TRBD2. The CDR3 covers 16 residues. V dropped 4 bases and J dropped 3; count of bases not matched to a gene: 11. The germline gives CDR1 MNHEY, CDR2 SMNVEV (reference sequence). The CDR3 DNA sequence: TGTGCCAGCAGTTCCTCGGGGGCGGGGGGTCACTACGAGCAGTACTTC. It specifies CASSSSGAGGHYEQYF.